The sequence of this T cell receptor (beta chain) was determined in a study of CD8+ T cells in alopecia areata. At the level of the study: Tofacitinib continued for 6 to 18 months and was then withheld for 6 months. Patients given treatment had severity scored by the percentage of scalp area affected.

The V and J ends lost 1 base and 5 bases respectively, with 3 bases between them. Germline CDR1 reads SGHTA; CDR2 reads FQGNSA. The CDR3 is 11 residues long. Treatment reported: oral pan-JAK inhibitor, 5-10 mg twice daily. The study team obtained lesional scalp punch biopsies and peripheral blood from alopecia areata patients. cDNA prepared by RNA extraction and subsequent reverse transcription served as the template for sequencing. The data were produced by immunoSEQ multiplex PCR, yet TCRdb's version contains in-frame clones alone and is incomplete. Among roughly 230,000 clones listed, 43% were seen once. This clone appeared a few times. As yet, its antigen is unknown. A much larger clone differs from this one at a single base, so this may be a read error. General study findings and limits: Scalp lesions, especially in alopecia totalis/universalis, had higher clonality than normal scalp.

The chain employs TRBV7-2 and TRBJ2-7, with D hard to call. Material: CD4+ T cells sorted from blood, obtained at roughly week 36, from a patient treated with tofacitinib. The source of this sequence is a human donor with alopecia areata. The CDR3 loop is CASSLENEQYF. The CDR3 DNA follows: TGTGCCAGCAGCTTAGAGAACGAGCAGTACTTC.